This T cell receptor (beta chain) is drawn from a study of T cell repertoires in cytomegalovirus infection. Turning to the study itself: In public TCR beta signatures, there were indications of both CMV infection and matching HLA type. Study results and caveats: HLA-C-restricted CMV clonotypes gave the most frequent clonotype in two of eight donors. The study identified carriers of CMV plus the relevant HLA from cumulative public TCR beta family frequency.

This clonotype was counted many times. Its matching antigen is unknown. TCRdb passed the reads through MiXCR, listing each CDR3 protein once. The sample consists of 490,000 or so distinct CDR3 sequences, 10% to 12% of them appearing once. CDR3 size: 16 residues. CDR1 is SQVTM, CDR2 ANQGSEA, per germline. V was clipped by 0 bases and J by 1 base; unmatched bases: 5. The sequence came from a human donor in good health (CMV status not recorded). Some clones in this sample may be carry-over from other donors' samples. Sequenced material: PBMCs. The V call is TRBV29-1, the J call TRBJ1-3; TRBD1 matches at 8 bases. The CDR3: CSVEDFQGASGNTIYF. DNA for the CDR3: TGCAGCGTTGAAGATTTTCAGGGGGCTTCTGGAAACACCATATATTTT.